Below, 23 T cell receptor beta chains from the same sample are listed, as sequenced in a study of shared clonotypes between healthy human individuals. Sequencing was performed with immunoSEQ multiplex PCR; in TCRdb, only in-frame clones are kept and a portion is missing. The table lists about 1.5 million clones, around 95% of them singletons, with approximately 1.2% in the top ten. The sequenced material came from naive CD4+ T cells sorted from blood. Regarding subset: CD45RA+ positively selected. These receptors came from a man under 40 in good health.

The chain recombines TRBV18 with TRBJ1-2; D gene unclear. CDR1 and CDR2 from the germline V gene are KGHSH and LQKENI. The CDR3 has 14 residues. V was clipped by 4 bases and J by 0 bases, with 9 bases between them. CDR3 in amino acids: CASSLTASNYGYTF. CDR3 DNA sequence: TGTGCCAGCTCACTCACAGCGTCTAACTATGGCTACACCTTC.

This clone was picked up a small number of times. The chain recombines TRBV9 with TRBJ1-1; D might be TRBD1 (5 bases). Trimming left V 4 bases short and J 1 base short, with 14 bases between. The CDR3 is 15 amino acids. In germline, CDR1 is SGDLS, CDR2 YYNGEE. The DNA of the CDR3 is TGTGCCAGCAGCCCCCACGCCACAGGGAACACTGAAGCTTTCTTT. Translating gives CASSPHATGNTEAFF.

This chain joins TRBV15 and TRBJ2-7, with unresolved D. CDR3 size: 14 residues. Trimming took off 0 bases at V and 3 bases at J, with 9 bases between the two ends. Germline V lookup: CDR1 LNHNV, CDR2 YYDKDF (reference sequence). The CDR3 protein is CATSREGTYYEQYF. The CDR3 coding sequence is TGTGCCACCAGCAGAGAGGGAACGTACTACGAGCAGTACTTC.

This chain connects TRBV6-1 to TRBJ2-5; 8 bases fit TRBD1. The trim removed 4 bases at V and 7 bases at J, leaving 11 bases unmatched. Germline values: CDR1 MNHNS, CDR2 SASEGT. The length of the CDR3 is 15 residues. The CDR3 protein is CASSAQDRAEGTQYF. As DNA, the CDR3 is TGTGCCAGCAGTGCCCAGGACAGGGCGGAGGGGACCCAGTACTTC.

This rearrangement joins TRBV7-3 to TRBJ2-7; maybe TRBD2 (5 bases). CDR3 length: 16 residues. CDR1 SGHTA and CDR2 FQGTGA come from the germline V gene. V lost 2 bases, J lost 3 bases, and 17 bases lay in between. The DNA for the CDR3 is TGTGCCAGCAGCTTAGCGGGCCGGGTGGGGAACTACGAGCAGTACTTC. Amino acids: CASSLAGRVGNYEQYF.

CDR3 nucleotides: TGTGCCAGCAGCTTAGAGGTCCGAAACTACGAGCAGTACTTC. This codes for CASSLEVRNYEQYF. V usage is TRBV7-2 and J usage is TRBJ2-7; no reliable D call. The CDR3 loop spans 14 amino acids. V was clipped by 1 base and J by 3 bases, with 10 bases between them. Germline V gene data show CDR1 as SGHTA and CDR2 as FQGNSA.

This chain uses TRBV11-2 with TRBJ2-1; maybe TRBD2 (6 bases). Trimming removed 7 bases at V and 0 bases at J, with 10 bases between. CDR1 and CDR2 (germline): SGHAT, FQNNGV. The CDR3 contains 14 residues. The DNA for the CDR3 is TGTGCCAGCACTGAGGGAGGCTCCTACAATGAGCAGTTCTTC. Protein sequence: CASTEGGSYNEQFF.

V is TRBV5-4 and J is TRBJ2-1, with 9 bases fitting TRBD2. V lost 4 bases and J lost 9; bases outside the gene matches: 17. Germline V gives CDR1 SGHNT, CDR2 YYREEE (reference sequence). The length of the CDR3 is 17 residues. The CDR3 region is CASSLLLGLARRGEQFF. The CDR3 nucleotides are TGTGCCAGCAGCCTTCTCTTAGGACTAGCGCGACGAGGTGAGCAGTTCTTC. Together with reference TRBV5-4 and TRBJ2-1, the CDR3 gives the full variable domain: ETGVTQSPTHLIKTRGQQVTLRCSSQSGHNTVSWYQQALGQGPQFIFQYYREEENGRGNFPPRFSGLQFPNYSSELNVNALELDDSALYLCASSLLLGLARRGEQFFGPGTRLTVL.

The V gene is TRBV6-1, the J gene TRBJ1-2; D perhaps matches TRBD1 (6 bases). V was pared by 3 bases and J by 5 bases, with 16 bases between. Germline CDR1 and CDR2: MNHNS and SASEGT. This CDR3 is 15 amino acids long. CDR3 region: CASSDYVWQGYGYTF. The CDR3 DNA sequence: TGTGCCAGCAGTGACTATGTGTGGCAGGGGTATGGCTACACCTTC.

Concerning this clone: This same CDR3 is encoded by further DNA sequences in the sample. CDR3 in amino acids: CASSPLSQETQYF. The DNA of the CDR3 is TGTGCCAGCTCACCCCTCAGTCAAGAGACCCAGTACTTC. This sequence joins TRBV18 and TRBJ2-5, with D hard to call. V lost 3 bases and J 2 bases, leaving 7 bases between the germline ends. The CDR3 length is 13 residues. Per the germline V gene, CDR1 is KGHSH and CDR2 is LQKENI. The full variable domain, its missing parts supplied by reference TRBV18 and TRBJ2-5, is NAGVMQNPRHLVRRRGQEARLRCSPMKGHSHVYWYRQLPEEGLKFMVYLQKENIIDESGMPKERFSAEFPKEGPSILRIQQVVRGDSAAYFCASSPLSQETQYFGPGTRLLVL.

This clone was seen a few times. This chain joins TRBV10-3 and TRBJ2-3; possibly TRBD2 for D (5 bases). With 8 bases removed from V and 0 bases from J, the gap between germline ends came to 6 bases. CDR3 length equals 12 residues. Germline V gene data show CDR1 as ENHRY and CDR2 as SYGVKD. CDR3 DNA: TGTGCCATCGGACTGAGCACAGATACGCAGTATTTT. This sequence encodes CAIGLSTDTQYF.

The genes are TRBV27 and TRBJ2-1, with 9 bases lining up with TRBD1. V lost 6 bases to trimming and J lost 2 bases; unmatched junction nucleotides: 2. The length of the CDR3 is 14 residues. CDR1 and CDR2 from the germline V gene are MNHEY and SMNVEV (reference sequence). DNA for the CDR3: TGTGCCAGCAGGAGGACAGGGGCCTACAATGAGCAGTTCTTC. This sequence encodes CASRRTGAYNEQFF.

This clone showed up just once. The chain recombines TRBV4-1 with TRBJ2-1, with no clear D. Germline values: CDR1 MGHRA, CDR2 YSYEKL. The V gene lost 3 bases and the J gene lost 3 bases, with 6 bases spanning the gap. The CDR3 totals 13 residues. For the CDR3, the DNA is TGCGCCAGCAGCCAGGTCCTCTACAATGAGCAGTTCTTC. This codes for CASSQVLYNEQFF.

The V call is TRBV6-1, the J call TRBJ2-7; TRBD2 matches at 8 bases. V dropped 1 base and J dropped 0; count of bases not matched to a gene: 8. CDR3 length: 17 residues. The V gene's germline CDR1 is MNHNS and CDR2 SASEGT. The CDR3 region has the DNA TGTGCCAGCAGTGAAGGTGGGCCTAGCGGGTCCTCCTACGAGCAGTACTTC. It specifies CASSEGGPSGSSYEQYF.

The V and J genes are TRBV7-9 and TRBJ1-4; D gene ambiguous. V lost 4 bases to trimming and J lost 5 bases, with 14 bases between them. The germline CDR1 and CDR2 sequences are SEHNR and FQNEAQ (reference sequence). The CDR3 runs to 15 residues. This CDR3 is CASSSSWRANEKLFF. CDR3 nucleotides: TGTGCCAGCAGCTCTTCCTGGAGGGCAAATGAAAAACTGTTTTTT.

V usage is TRBV19 and J usage is TRBJ1-1; D remains unclear. Deletions cut 4 bases from V and 8 bases from J, with 8 bases between. The CDR3 is 11 amino acids. The V gene's germline CDR1 is LNHDA and CDR2 SQIVND (reference sequence). The CDR3 loop is CASSNRGEAFF. The CDR3 DNA sequence: TGTGCCAGTAGTAACCGGGGAGAAGCTTTCTTT.

Comments on this clone: Relative to the germline gene, one junction end is altered; a read error may explain this. This sample includes further DNA sequences coding for the same CDR3. The genes are TRBV11-3 and TRBJ2-2, with D hard to call. The germline gives CDR1 SGHNT, CDR2 YENEEA. The CDR3 totals 12 residues. The CDR3 is CASSLETGELFF. The CDR3 DNA is TGTGCCAGCAGCCTAGAAACCGGGGAGCTGTTTTTT.

J is TRBJ2-3 and V is TRBV18; 7 bases align to TRBD2. The CDR3 runs 16 residues. With V trimmed by 3 bases and J by 5 bases, 11 bases remained unmatched. Germline CDR1 is KGHSH and CDR2 is LQKENI. The CDR3 DNA reads TGTGCCAGCTCACCGTTGCGCGGGAGTCGGAGAGATACGCAGTATTTT. It translates to CASSPLRGSRRDTQYF.

The chain joins TRBV18 to TRBJ1-4; a weak D match, TRBD1 (5 bases). The germline V gene has CDR1 KGHSH and CDR2 LQKENI. V lost 1 base and J 5 bases, leaving 20 bases between the germline ends. CDR3 length: 18 amino acids. CDR3 protein: CASSPLGRKRGTNEKLFF. The CDR3 coding sequence is TGTGCCAGCTCACCACTCGGCCGGAAACGGGGGACCAATGAAAAACTGTTTTTT. The full variable domain, rest sourced from reference TRBV18 and TRBJ1-4, is NAGVMQNPRHLVRRRGQEARLRCSPMKGHSHVYWYRQLPEEGLKFMVYLQKENIIDESGMPKERFSAEFPKEGPSILRIQQVVRGDSAAYFCASSPLGRKRGTNEKLFFGSGTQLSVL.

The chain employs TRBV6-1 and TRBJ1-2; 8 bases align to TRBD1. The length of the CDR3 is 16 residues. Losses at the gene ends were 2 bases for V and 4 bases for J; bases not matched to a gene: 9. Germline loops: CDR1 MNHNS, CDR2 SASEGT. In DNA form, the CDR3 reads TGTGCCAGCAGTGAAACTCCGGGACAGGTGCTCTATGGCTACACCTTC. Translated: CASSETPGQVLYGYTF.

The chain carries TRBV7-2 and TRBJ2-1, with D perhaps TRBD2 (6 bases). Germline V lookup: CDR1 SGHTA, CDR2 FQGNSA. The CDR3 is made up of 16 amino acids. Trimming removed 3 bases at V and 6 bases at J, with 18 bases between. CDR3 coding DNA: TGTGCCAGCAGCTTTGTATCTGCCCCCGGGGGCAATGAGCAGTTCTTC. Protein product: CASSFVSAPGGNEQFF.

This rearrangement joins TRBV9 to TRBJ1-3; D is unclear. Trimming pared 2 bases from V and 2 bases from J, leaving 14 bases between. The CDR3 length is 16 residues. Germline loops: CDR1 SGDLS, CDR2 YYNGEE. The CDR3 is CASSVFGFGTGNTIYF. CDR3 DNA: TGTGCCAGCAGCGTTTTCGGTTTTGGAACTGGAAACACCATATATTTT.

The chain links TRBV5-1 to TRBJ2-2, with D unclear. Trimming pared 1 base from V and 6 bases from J, leaving 10 bases between. Germline V gene data show CDR1 as SGHRS and CDR2 as YFSETQ. CDR3 length: 14 amino acids. This CDR3 is CASSLFSGSGELFF. CDR3 sequence (DNA): TGCGCCAGCAGCTTGTTTTCGGGCTCCGGGGAGCTGTTTTTT.